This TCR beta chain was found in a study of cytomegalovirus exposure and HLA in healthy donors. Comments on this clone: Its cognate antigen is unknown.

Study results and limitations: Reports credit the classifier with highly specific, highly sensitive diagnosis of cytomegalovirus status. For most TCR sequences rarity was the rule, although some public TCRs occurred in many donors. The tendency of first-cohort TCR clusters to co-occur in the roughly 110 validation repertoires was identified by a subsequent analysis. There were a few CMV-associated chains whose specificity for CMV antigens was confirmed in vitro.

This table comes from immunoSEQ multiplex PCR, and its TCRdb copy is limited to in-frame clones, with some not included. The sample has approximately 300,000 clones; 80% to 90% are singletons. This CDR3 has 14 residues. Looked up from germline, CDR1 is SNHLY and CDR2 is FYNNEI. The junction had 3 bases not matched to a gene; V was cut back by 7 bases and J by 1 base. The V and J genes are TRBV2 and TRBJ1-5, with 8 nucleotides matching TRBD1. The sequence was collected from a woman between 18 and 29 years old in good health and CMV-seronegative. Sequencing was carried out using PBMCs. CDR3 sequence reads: CASKDRGSNQPQHF. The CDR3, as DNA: TGTGCCAGCAAAGACAGGGGAAGCAATCAGCCCCAGCATTTT.